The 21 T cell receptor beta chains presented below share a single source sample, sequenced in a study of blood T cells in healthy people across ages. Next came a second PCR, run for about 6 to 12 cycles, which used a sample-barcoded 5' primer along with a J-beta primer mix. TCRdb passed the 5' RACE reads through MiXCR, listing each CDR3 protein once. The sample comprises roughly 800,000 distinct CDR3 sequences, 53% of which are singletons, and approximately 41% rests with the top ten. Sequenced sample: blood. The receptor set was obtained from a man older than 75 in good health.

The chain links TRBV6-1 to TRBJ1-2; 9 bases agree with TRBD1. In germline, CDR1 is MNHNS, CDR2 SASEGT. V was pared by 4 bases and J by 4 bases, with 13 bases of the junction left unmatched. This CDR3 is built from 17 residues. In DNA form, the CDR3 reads TGTGCCAGCAGTGGAAAGGACAGGGGATACAAAGGCTATGGCTACACCTTC. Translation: CASSGKDRGYKGYGYTF.

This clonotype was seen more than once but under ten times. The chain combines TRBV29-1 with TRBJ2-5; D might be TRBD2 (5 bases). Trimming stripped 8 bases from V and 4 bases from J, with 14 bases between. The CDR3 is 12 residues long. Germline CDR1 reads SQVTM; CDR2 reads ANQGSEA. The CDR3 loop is CSSGSAPETQYF. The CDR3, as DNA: TGCAGCTCGGGGTCGGCCCCAGAGACCCAGTACTTC.

The CDR3 is CASSVIPHGGTSYNEQYF. In DNA form, the CDR3 reads TGTGCCAGCAGCGTAATACCACACGGCGGGACTTCCTACAATGAGCAGTACTTC. This chain uses TRBV9 with TRBJ2-1, with D possibly TRBD2 on 6 matching bases. Gene TRBJ2-7 matches the end of the DNA better, so the J call may be wrong. The CDR3 extends over 18 amino acids. CDR1 and CDR2 from the germline V gene are SGDLS and YYNGEE.

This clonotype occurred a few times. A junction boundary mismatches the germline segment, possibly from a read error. The CDR3 protein is CASSKGQGPYEQYF. The CDR3 region has the DNA TGTGCCAGCTCAAAAGGGCAGGGCCCCTATGAGCAGTACTTC. The chain joins TRBV18 to TRBJ2-7; D possibly corresponds to TRBD1 (5 bases). The CDR3 has 14 amino acids. The germline CDR1 and CDR2 sequences are KGHSH and LQKENI.

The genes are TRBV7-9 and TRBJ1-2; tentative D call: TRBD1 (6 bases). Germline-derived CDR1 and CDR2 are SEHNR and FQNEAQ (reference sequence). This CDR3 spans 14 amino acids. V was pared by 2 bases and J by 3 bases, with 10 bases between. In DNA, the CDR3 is TGTGCCAGCAGCTTACTAGGGGGTGACTATGGCTACACCTTC. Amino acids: CASSLLGGDYGYTF.

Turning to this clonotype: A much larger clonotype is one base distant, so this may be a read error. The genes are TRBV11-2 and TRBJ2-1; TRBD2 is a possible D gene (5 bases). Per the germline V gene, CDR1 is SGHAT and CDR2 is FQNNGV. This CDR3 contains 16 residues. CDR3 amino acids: CASSVRGSRVGNGQFF. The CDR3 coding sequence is TGTGCCAGCAGTGTCCGGGGTTCGCGAGTTGGGAATGGGCAGTTCTTC.

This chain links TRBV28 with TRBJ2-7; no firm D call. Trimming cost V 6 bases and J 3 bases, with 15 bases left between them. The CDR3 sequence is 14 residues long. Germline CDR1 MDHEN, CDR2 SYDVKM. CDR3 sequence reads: CASRLGFSNYEQYF. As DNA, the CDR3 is TGTGCCAGCAGGCTCGGGTTCTCGAACTACGAGCAGTACTTC.

The CDR3 coding sequence is TGTGCCAGCAGCTCTAAAGTCGGGACAGGGGCTCTCACAGATACGCAGTATTTT. It yields the protein CASSSKVGTGALTDTQYF. The rearrangement links TRBV7-9 to TRBJ2-3; 10 bases map to TRBD1. The CDR3 consists of 18 residues. Germline CDR1 reads SEHNR; CDR2 reads FQNEAQ (reference sequence). Losses at the gene ends were 4 bases for V and 2 bases for J; bases not matched to a gene: 12.

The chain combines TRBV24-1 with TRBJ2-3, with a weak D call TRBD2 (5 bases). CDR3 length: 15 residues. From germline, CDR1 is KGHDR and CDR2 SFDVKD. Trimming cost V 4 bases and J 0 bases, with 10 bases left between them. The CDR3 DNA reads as TGTGCCACCAGTGACCAGCGGACTAGCACAGATACGCAGTATTTT. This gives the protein CATSDQRTSTDTQYF.

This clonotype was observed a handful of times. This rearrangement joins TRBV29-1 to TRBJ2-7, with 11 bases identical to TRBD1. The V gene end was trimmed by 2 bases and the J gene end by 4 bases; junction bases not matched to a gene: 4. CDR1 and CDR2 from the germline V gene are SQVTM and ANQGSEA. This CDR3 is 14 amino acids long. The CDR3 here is CSVETGQGAYEQYF. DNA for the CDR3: TGCAGCGTTGAAACCGGACAGGGGGCTTACGAGCAGTACTTC.

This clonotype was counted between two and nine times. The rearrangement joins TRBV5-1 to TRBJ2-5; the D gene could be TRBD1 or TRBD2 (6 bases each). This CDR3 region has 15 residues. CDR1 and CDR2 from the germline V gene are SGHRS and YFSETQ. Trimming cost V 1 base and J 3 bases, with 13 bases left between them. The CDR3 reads CASSLLGGQEETQYF. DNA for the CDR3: TGCGCCAGCAGCTTGCTGGGGGGCCAGGAAGAGACCCAGTACTTC.

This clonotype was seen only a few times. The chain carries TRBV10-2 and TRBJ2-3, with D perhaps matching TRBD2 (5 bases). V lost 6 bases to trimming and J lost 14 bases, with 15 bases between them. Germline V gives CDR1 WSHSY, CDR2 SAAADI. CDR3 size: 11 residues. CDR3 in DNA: TGCGCCAGCAGGGACTCGAGATACGCGTATTTT. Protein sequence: CASRDSRYAYF.

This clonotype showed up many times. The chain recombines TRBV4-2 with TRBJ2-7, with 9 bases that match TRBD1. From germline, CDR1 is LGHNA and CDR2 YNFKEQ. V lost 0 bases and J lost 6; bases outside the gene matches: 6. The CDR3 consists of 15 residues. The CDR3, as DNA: TGTGCCAGCAGCCAAGAGTCCAGGACAGGGGCCGAGCAGTACTTC. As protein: CASSQESRTGAEQYF.

The CDR3 is CASSGLAGVETLQNIQYF. CDR3 bases: TGTGCCAGCTCGGGACTAGCGGGAGTTGAAACCCTTCAGAACATTCAGTACTTC. The genes are TRBV6-2 or TRBV6-3 and TRBJ2-4, with TRBD2 identical over 14 bases. In germline, CDR1 is MNHEY, CDR2 SVGEGT. V shed 8 bases, J shed 7 bases, and the junction held 16 bases outside the gene matches. CDR3 size: 18 residues.

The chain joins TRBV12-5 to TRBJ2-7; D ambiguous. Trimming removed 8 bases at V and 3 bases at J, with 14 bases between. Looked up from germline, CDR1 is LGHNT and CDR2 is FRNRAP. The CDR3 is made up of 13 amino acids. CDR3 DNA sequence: TGTGCTAGTAATACACCGACAAACTACGAGCAGTACTTC. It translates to CASNTPTNYEQYF.

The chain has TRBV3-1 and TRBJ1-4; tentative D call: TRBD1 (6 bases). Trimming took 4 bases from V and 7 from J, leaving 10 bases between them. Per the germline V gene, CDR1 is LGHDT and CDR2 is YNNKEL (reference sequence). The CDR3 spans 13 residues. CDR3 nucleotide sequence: TGTGCCAGCAGCCCCACAGGGAGTGAAAAACTGTTTTTT. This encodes CASSPTGSEKLFF. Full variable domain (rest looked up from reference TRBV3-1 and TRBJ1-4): DTAVSQTPKYLVTQMGNDKSIKCEQNLGHDTMYWYKQDSKKFLKIMFSYNNKELIINETVPNRFSPKSPDKAHLNLHINSLELGDSAVYFCASSPTGSEKLFFGSGTQLSVL.

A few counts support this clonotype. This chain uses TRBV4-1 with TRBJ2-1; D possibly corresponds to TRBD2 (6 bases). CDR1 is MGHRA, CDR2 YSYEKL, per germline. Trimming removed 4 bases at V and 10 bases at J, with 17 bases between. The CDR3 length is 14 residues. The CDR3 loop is CASSRRDSPREQFF. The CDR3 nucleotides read TGCGCCAGCAGCCGGCGGGACTCCCCGCGGGAGCAGTTCTTC.

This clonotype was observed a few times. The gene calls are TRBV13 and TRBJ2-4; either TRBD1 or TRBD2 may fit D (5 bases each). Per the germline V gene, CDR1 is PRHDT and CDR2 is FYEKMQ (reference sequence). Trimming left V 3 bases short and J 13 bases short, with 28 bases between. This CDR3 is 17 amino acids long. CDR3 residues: CASSFARSPGPATVQYF. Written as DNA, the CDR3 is TGTGCCAGCAGCTTCGCGAGATCACCGGGACCAGCTACGGTGCAGTACTTC. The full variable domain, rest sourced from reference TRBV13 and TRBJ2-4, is AAGVIQSPRHLIKEKRETATLKCYPIPRHDTVYWYQQGPGQDPQFLISFYEKMQSDKGSIPDRFSAQQFSDYHSELNMSSLELGDSALYFCASSFARSPGPATVQYFGAGTRLSVL.

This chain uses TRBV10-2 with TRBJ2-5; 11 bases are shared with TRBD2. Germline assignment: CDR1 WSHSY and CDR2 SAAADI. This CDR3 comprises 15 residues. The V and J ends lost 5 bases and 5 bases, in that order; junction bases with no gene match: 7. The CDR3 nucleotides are TGCGCCAGCAGTTTACTAGCGGGAGTTCAGGAGACCCAGTACTTC. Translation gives CASSLLAGVQETQYF.

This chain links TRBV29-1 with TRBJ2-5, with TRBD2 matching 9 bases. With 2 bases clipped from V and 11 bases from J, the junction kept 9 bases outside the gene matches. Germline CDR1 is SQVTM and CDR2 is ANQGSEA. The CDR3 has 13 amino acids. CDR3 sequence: CSVEISGRGEQYF. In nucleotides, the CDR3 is TGCAGCGTTGAAATTAGCGGGAGAGGTGAGCAGTACTTC.

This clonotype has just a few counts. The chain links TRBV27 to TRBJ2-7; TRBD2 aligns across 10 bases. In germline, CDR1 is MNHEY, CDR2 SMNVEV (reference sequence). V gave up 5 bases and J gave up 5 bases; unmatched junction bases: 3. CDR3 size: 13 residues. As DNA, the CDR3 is TGTGCCAGCAGTACTAGCGGGAAGAACGAGCAGTACTTC. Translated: CASSTSGKNEQYF.